These T cell receptor beta chains were read from a single sample in a study of cytotoxic CD8 clonotypes in ibrutinib-treated CLL. Generated by immunoSEQ multiplex PCR, the TCRdb table keeps only in-frame clones and is missing some. The sample records around 310,000 clones, roughly 79% being singletons. Source: PBMCs, taken before ibrutinib treatment. These receptors were collected from a human donor with chronic lymphocytic leukemia. Both conserved end residues are part of each CDR3. A D gene is named only where the DNA matches it firmly. Only part of the rows carry a size: once, few, many, or a class if the clone is expanded.

V: TRBV2; size: .; J: TRBJ2-7; D: .; DNA: TGTGCCAGCACAGCAGGGGTTCTCTCCTACGAGCAGTACTTC; CDR3: CASTAGVLSYEQYF
V: TRBV6-5; size: .; J: TRBJ1-5; D: TRBD1; DNA: TGTGCCAGCAGCCGACAGGGTGGCAATCAGCCCCAGCATTTT; CDR3: CASSRQGGNQPQHF
V: TRBV7-2; size: few; J: TRBJ2-1; D: TRBD2; DNA: TGTGCCAGCAGCCTCGAGGGGACTAGCGGTTACAATGAGCAGTTCTTC; CDR3: CASSLEGTSGYNEQFF
V: TRBV29-1; size: .; J: TRBJ1-1; D: .; DNA: TGCAGCGTTGAAACCGCTTTGAACACTGAAGCTTTCTTT; CDR3: CSVETALNTEAFF
V: TRBV6-6; size: .; J: TRBJ1-5; D: .; DNA: TGTGCCAGCAGTTATGCCCGTCAGTCTGGCAATCAGCCCCAGCATTTT; CDR3: CASSYARQSGNQPQHF
V: TRBV5-1; size: .; J: TRBJ1-4; D: .; DNA: TGCGCCAGCATGGACTCTGCAACTAATGAAAAACTGTTTTTT; CDR3: CASMDSATNEKLFF
V: TRBV14; size: .; J: TRBJ2-7; D: .; DNA: TGTGCCAGCAGCCCGACTAGAAACCACGAGCAGTACTTC; CDR3: CASSPTRNHEQYF
V: TRBV25-1; size: .; J: TRBJ1-2; D: .; DNA: TGTGCCAGCAGTGATGCCTCCTGGGGTGGCTACACCTTC; CDR3: CASSDASWGGYTF
V: TRBV5-1; size: .; J: TRBJ2-1; D: .; DNA: TGCGCCAGCAGCTTGGTCGGGGGCTCCTACAATGAGCAGTTCTTC; CDR3: CASSLVGGSYNEQFF
V: TRBV6-5; size: .; J: TRBJ1-5; D: .; DNA: TGTGCCAGCAGTCCAAACTGGAGGGTCGGTCAGCCCCAGCATTTT; CDR3: CASSPNWRVGQPQHF
V: TRBV2; size: .; J: TRBJ2-7; D: TRBD2; DNA: TGTGCCAGCAGTGAACGCTATGGCGGGAGCTCCTACGAGCAGTACTTC; CDR3: CASSERYGGSSYEQYF
V: TRBV28; size: .; J: TRBJ2-7; D: TRBD1; DNA: TGTGCCAGCAGTTTGAACAGGGGGGATTTATACGAGCAGTACTTC; CDR3: CASSLNRGDLYEQYF
V: TRBV2; size: once; J: TRBJ2-7; D: .; DNA: TGTGCCAGCAGTGATCAAGGGAGTTCTTACGAGCAGTACTTC; CDR3: CASSDQGSSYEQYF
V: TRBV14; size: once; J: TRBJ2-7; D: TRBD1; DNA: TGTGCCAGCAGTGGGGACAGGGGCTACGAGCAGTACTTC; CDR3: CASSGDRGYEQYF
V: TRBV10-3; size: .; J: TRBJ2-6; D: .; DNA: TGTGCCATCAGTGAGTCGGGAGTTGGGGCCAACGTCCTGACTTTC; CDR3: CAISESGVGANVLTF
V: TRBV5-6; size: .; J: TRBJ1-2; D: .; DNA: TGTGCCAGCAGCTTCGACCCGGAGGAGTACTATGGCTACACCTTC; CDR3: CASSFDPEEYYGYTF
V: TRBV27; size: .; J: TRBJ2-3; D: .; DNA: TGTGCCAGCAGTTTCCTAGGCTGGCCCAGGAGCACAGATACGCAGTATTTT; CDR3: CASSFLGWPRSTDTQYF
V: TRBV14; size: .; J: TRBJ1-1; D: .; DNA: TGTGCCAGCAGCCAAGACCCACGACAAGTACACGAAGCTTTCTTT; CDR3: CASSQDPRQVHEAFF
V: TRBV18; size: .; J: TRBJ1-4; D: TRBD1; DNA: TGTGCCAGCTCCCGACAGGGTGCAACTAATGAAAAACTGTTTTTT; CDR3: CASSRQGATNEKLFF
V: TRBV14; size: .; J: TRBJ2-7; D: .; DNA: TGTGCCAGCAGTCGGACTGTTTACGAGCAGTACTTC; CDR3: CASSRTVYEQYF
V: TRBV6-1; size: once; J: TRBJ2-1; D: TRBD2; DNA: TGTGCCAGCAGTGAAGTTGGTAGCGGGAGGGACAATGAGCAGTTCTTC; CDR3: CASSEVGSGRDNEQFF
V: TRBV30; size: .; J: TRBJ2-7; D: .; DNA: TGTGCCTGGGGCAGGGTTTCTGAGCAGTACTTC; CDR3: CAWGRVSEQYF
V: TRBV29-1; size: .; J: TRBJ2-1; D: TRBD2; DNA: TGCAGCGTCGGGACTAGCGCGAACTCCTACAATGAGCAGTTCTTC; CDR3: CSVGTSANSYNEQFF
V: TRBV20-1; size: .; J: TRBJ1-2; D: .; DNA: TGCAGTGCCAGAGGGCTCTATGGCTACACCTTC; CDR3: CSARGLYGYTF
V: TRBV5-4; size: once; J: TRBJ1-6; D: TRBD1; DNA: TGTGCCAGCAGCTGGGAAGGGACAGGGCATTCACCCCTCCACTTT; CDR3: CASSWEGTGHSPLHF
V: TRBV7-2; size: few; J: TRBJ2-7; D: .; DNA: TGTGCCAGCAGCTTCCGGGACTACGAGCAGTACTTC; CDR3: CASSFRDYEQYF
V: TRBV7-9; size: .; J: TRBJ2-5; D: .; DNA: TGTGCCAGCAGCGCCCGGTTAAGTTGGGAGACCCAGTACTTC; CDR3: CASSARLSWETQYF
V: TRBV18; size: few; J: TRBJ2-7; D: TRBD1; DNA: TGTGCCAGCTCACCAGGACAGGGGGCCCACGAGCAGTACTTC; CDR3: CASSPGQGAHEQYF
V: TRBV2; size: .; J: TRBJ2-7; D: .; DNA: TGTGCCAGCAGTGGCTTCGGGGAGTACGAGCAGTACTTC; CDR3: CASSGFGEYEQYF
V: TRBV19; size: .; J: TRBJ2-7; D: TRBD2; DNA: TGTGCCAGTAGTATTGAAGCGGGGGTCTACGAGCAGTACTTC; CDR3: CASSIEAGVYEQYF
V: TRBV27; size: .; J: TRBJ2-2; D: .; DNA: TGTGCCAGCAGGGGATGGGTAGCAGAGAACACCGGGGAGCTGTTTTTT; CDR3: CASRGWVAENTGELFF
V: TRBV27; size: .; J: TRBJ2-7; D: .; DNA: TGTGCCAGCAGTTTATCCGGAAGGGGCCCCGGGGAGCAGTACTTC; CDR3: CASSLSGRGPGEQYF
V: TRBV7-8; size: .; J: TRBJ2-5; D: .; DNA: TGTGCCAGCAGCGCCCCCGCCTTGGGAGAGACCCAGTACTTC; CDR3: CASSAPALGETQYF
V: TRBV5-4; size: .; J: TRBJ2-3; D: .; DNA: TGTGCCAGCAGCTTGTCGAGGGTTAGCACAGATACGCAGTATTTT; CDR3: CASSLSRVSTDTQYF
V: TRBV4-1; size: .; J: TRBJ2-3; D: .; DNA: TGCGCCAGCAGCCGACAGGTCGCAGATACGCAGTATTTT; CDR3: CASSRQVADTQYF
V: TRBV5-4; size: once; J: TRBJ2-4; D: .; DNA: TGTGCCAGCAGCTTGGGACTTCAAGGGAACATTCAGTACTTC; CDR3: CASSLGLQGNIQYF
V: TRBV9; size: few; J: TRBJ2-5; D: TRBD2; DNA: TGTGCCAGCAGCGTAGGGGCTAGCGGAGGGACGGAGACCCAGTACTTC; CDR3: CASSVGASGGTETQYF
V: TRBV27; size: .; J: TRBJ1-1; D: .; DNA: TGTGCCAGCAAAAGGACAGCTGAAGCTTTCTTT; CDR3: CASKRTAEAFF
V: TRBV7-2; size: .; J: TRBJ1-2; D: .; DNA: TGTGCCAGCAGCCAGGCTAGTCGGGCTGGTGGCTACACCTTC; CDR3: CASSQASRAGGYTF
V: TRBV11-3; size: .; J: TRBJ1-1; D: .; DNA: TGTGCCAGCAGCTTTCTAGCGAACACTGAAGCTTTCTTT; CDR3: CASSFLANTEAFF
V: TRBV10-3; size: .; J: TRBJ2-1; D: TRBD2; DNA: TGTGCCATCAGTACGGCCGGGACTAGCGGAAACAATGAGCAGTTCTTC; CDR3: CAISTAGTSGNNEQFF
V: TRBV25-1; size: .; J: TRBJ2-3; D: .; DNA: TGTGCCAGCAGTTCTTTGGGGGCAGATACGCAGTATTTT; CDR3: CASSSLGADTQYF
V: TRBV4-3; size: .; J: TRBJ2-1; D: TRBD1; DNA: TGCGCCAGCAGCCAAGAAGAGTGGGGGACAGCAACTACCTCCTACAATGAGCAGTTCTTC; CDR3: CASSQEEWGTATTSYNEQFF
V: TRBV4-1; size: .; J: TRBJ2-5; D: TRBD1; DNA: TGCGCCAGCAGCGAAAGGGGGCTCAGGGTGCAAGAGACCCAGTACTTC; CDR3: CASSERGLRVQETQYF
V: TRBV28; size: .; J: TRBJ1-2; D: .; DNA: TGTGCCAGCAGCCTTGGCCGGGGGCGTTTCTATGGCTACACCTTC; CDR3: CASSLGRGRFYGYTF
V: TRBV11-3; size: .; J: TRBJ2-7; D: .; DNA: TGTGCCAGCAGCGCTCAACCCTCTTCTTACGAGCAGTACTTC; CDR3: CASSAQPSSYEQYF
V: TRBV4-1; size: .; J: TRBJ2-7; D: TRBD1; DNA: TGCGCCAGCAGCCAAGATTACATTCTAGTGGGACAGGGTAATTCACGGGTCGAGCAGTACTTC; CDR3: CASSQDYILVGQGNSRVEQYF
V: TRBV7-2; size: few; J: TRBJ2-7; D: .; DNA: TGTGCCAGCAGTTTCGACCCCCGGGTGCTCGAGCAGTACTTC; CDR3: CASSFDPRVLEQYF
V: TRBV4-1; size: .; J: TRBJ2-7; D: .; DNA: TGCGCCAGCAGCCAATCCCACGAGGGAGTGACCTACGAGCAGTACTTC; CDR3: CASSQSHEGVTYEQYF
V: TRBV5-4; size: .; J: TRBJ2-7; D: TRBD2; DNA: TGTGCCAGCAGCTTCGGGGGGAGCGAGACCTACGAGCAGTACTTC; CDR3: CASSFGGSETYEQYF
V: TRBV5-4; size: .; J: TRBJ1-2; D: .; DNA: TGTGCCAGCAGCTTGGGCGGCCTCTATATTGGGAATTATGGCTACACCTTC; CDR3: CASSLGGLYIGNYGYTF
V: TRBV27; size: few; J: TRBJ1-2; D: .; DNA: TGTGCCAGCAGATCCCCAAACAGCAACTATGGCTACACCTTC; CDR3: CASRSPNSNYGYTF
V: TRBV5-6; size: .; J: TRBJ2-1; D: TRBD2; DNA: TGTGCCAGCAGCTTGCCTAGCGGGAGGGAGCAGTTCTTC; CDR3: CASSLPSGREQFF
V: TRBV2; size: .; J: TRBJ2-3; D: .; DNA: TGTGCCAGCCGTGGCGACACAGATACGCAGTATTTT; CDR3: CASRGDTDTQYF
V: TRBV9; size: .; J: TRBJ1-1; D: .; DNA: TGTGCCAGCAGCGTAGCAGTGAACACTGAAGCTTTCTTT; CDR3: CASSVAVNTEAFF
V: TRBV19; size: .; J: TRBJ2-4; D: TRBD2; DNA: TGTGCCAGTAGTATCGGGGGGGTCGGTGCCAAAAACATTCAGTACTTC; CDR3: CASSIGGVGAKNIQYF
V: TRBV7-8; size: .; J: TRBJ1-1; D: .; DNA: TGTGCCAGCAGCTCTTTTAATGTAGGAATCACTGAAGCTTTCTTT; CDR3: CASSSFNVGITEAFF
V: TRBV5-1; size: .; J: TRBJ1-2; D: TRBD1; DNA: TGCGCCAGCAGCTTGGCCTCTGGGACAGGTTCATATGGCTACACCTTC; CDR3: CASSLASGTGSYGYTF
V: TRBV10-3; size: .; J: TRBJ1-1; D: .; DNA: TGTGCCATCAGTGAGGGTGGGATGAACACTGAAGCTTTCTTT; CDR3: CAISEGGMNTEAFF